The sequence of this T cell receptor beta chain was determined in a study of blood T cell repertoires in COVID-19. Study in general: Acute-phase and convalescent COVID-19 samples originated in the United States, Italy and Spain. T cells, B-cell-depleted T cells, or PBMCs provided the cDNA or gDNA that served as material.

With V trimmed by 1 base and J by 2 bases, 5 bases remained unmatched. This CDR3 has 17 amino acids. Germline V gene sequence: CDR1 SGHTA, CDR2 FQGNSA. Sequencing used immunoSEQ multiplex PCR; TCRdb keeps in-frame clones, though not all of them. Counted here are 150,000 or so clones, around 89% occurring once; the ten biggest clones make up roughly 2.9%. The sample taken for sequencing was peripheral blood. This rearrangement joins TRBV7-2 to TRBJ2-3; 11 bases fit TRBD2. The receptor was isolated from a man in his fifties or sixties with active or convalescent COVID-19. The CDR3 bases are TGTGCCAGCAGCTTAGTAGTGGGACTAGCGGTCACAGATACGCAGTATTTT. It encodes CASSLVVGLAVTDTQYF.